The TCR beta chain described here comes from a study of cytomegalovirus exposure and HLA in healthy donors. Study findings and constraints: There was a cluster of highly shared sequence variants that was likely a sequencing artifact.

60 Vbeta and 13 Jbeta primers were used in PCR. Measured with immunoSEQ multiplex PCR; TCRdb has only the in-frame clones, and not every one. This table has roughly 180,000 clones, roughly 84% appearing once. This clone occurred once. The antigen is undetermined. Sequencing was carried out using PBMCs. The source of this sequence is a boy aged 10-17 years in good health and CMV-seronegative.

CDR3 in amino acids: CASSLTGARNTIYF. The DNA of the CDR3 is TGTGCCAGCAGTTTGACAGGGGCCAGAAACACCATATATTTT. The chain employs TRBV27 and TRBJ1-3; 8 bases agree with TRBD1. The CDR3 runs to 14 residues. Looked up from germline, CDR1 is MNHEY and CDR2 is SMNVEV (reference sequence). J gave up 5 bases and V 3 bases, and 3 bases lay outside the gene matches.